The 22 T cell receptor beta chains below were found in one sample sequenced in a study of regulatory T cells in long-lasting Graves disease. HTBI primers from iRepertoire and Arm-PCR of CDR3 regions yielded the TCR beta libraries. TCRdb processed the multiplex PCR reads anew with MiXCR; each CDR3 protein has one entry. The sample contains under 350,000 distinct CDR3 sequences, 20% to 25% of which appear only once. As for time point: persistent/refractory GD, antithyroid drugs over 5 years with positive TRAb. RNA from PBMCs was the source of the TCR library. The input for sequencing was peripheral blood mononuclear cells (PBMCs), taken when the disease was refractory, from a patient treated with antithyroid drugs. The receptors were gathered from a female donor with Graves disease.

With respect to this clonotype: A much larger clone differs by one base, so this may be a read error. The conserved closing phenylalanine or tryptophan is absent in this CDR3, likely reflecting a read error. The rearrangement joins TRBV3-1 to TRBJ2-2; D remains ambiguous. Germline V CDR1 and CDR2: LGHDT, YNNKEL (reference sequence). This CDR3 spans 14 amino acids. Trimming left V 0 bases short and J 3 bases short, with 5 bases between. The CDR3 here is CASSQDRDTGELFS. CDR3 DNA sequence: TGTGCCAGCAGCCAAGACCGCGACACCGGGGAGCTGTTTTCT.

This clonotype was found a few times. This chain joins TRBV20-1 and TRBJ1-2, with D hard to call. Germline-derived CDR1 and CDR2 are DFQATT and SNEGSKA (reference sequence). The CDR3 covers 13 residues. V shed 6 bases and J shed 7 bases, with 18 bases lying between them. The CDR3 reads CSAPPRPGGGYTF. CDR3 nucleotides: TGCAGTGCCCCACCTCGACCTGGAGGTGGCTACACCTTC.

This clonotype was observed a handful of times. This sequence joins TRBV29-1 and TRBJ2-7, with 7 bases fitting TRBD2. Germline CDR1 is SQVTM and CDR2 is ANQGSEA. V was clipped by 3 bases and J by 2 bases; unmatched bases: 13. The CDR3 is 16 residues long. For the CDR3, the DNA is TGCAGCGTTGATGCGGACTGGGGGGAGGGCCCCTACGAGCAGTACTTC. Its translation is CSVDADWGEGPYEQYF.

Concerning this clonotype: Being one base from a much bigger clone, this may be a read error. CDR3 sequence reads: CASNEALLRGYGYTF. In DNA, the CDR3 is TGTGCCAGCAATGAAGCGCTACTACGGGGGTATGGCTACACCTTC. The rearrangement joins TRBV6-1 to TRBJ1-2; TRBD1 might be the D (5 bases). This CDR3 comprises 15 residues. CDR1 is MNHNS, CDR2 SASEGT, per germline.

The table lists this clonotype with many counts. The chain has TRBV5-1 and TRBJ2-7; D is possibly TRBD1 (6 bases). Trimming stripped 2 bases from V and 5 bases from J, with 14 bases between. CDR1 is SGHRS and CDR2 is YFSETQ in the germline V gene. The CDR3 length is 14 residues. The CDR3 loop reads CASSFRGSNNEQYF. CDR3 coding DNA: TGCGCCAGCAGCTTTAGGGGGAGTAACAACGAGCAGTACTTC.

The chain carries TRBV14 and TRBJ2-3; a weak D match, TRBD1 (5 bases). Trimming removed 1 base at V and 1 base at J, with 18 bases between. Germline values: CDR1 SGHDN, CDR2 FVKESK. CDR3 length: 18 residues. The CDR3 sequence is CASSQGRAPQQGTDTQYF. The DNA for the CDR3 is TGTGCCAGCAGCCAAGGTCGGGCTCCTCAACAGGGCACAGATACGCAGTATTTT.

This clonotype was seen a handful of times. V is TRBV20-1 and J is TRBJ1-1; possible D gene TRBD1, 6 bases. V lost 4 bases and J 6 bases, leaving 15 bases between the germline ends. CDR3 length equals 13 residues. Germline CDR1 is DFQATT and CDR2 is SNEGSKA (reference sequence). The CDR3 protein is CSANPGTRAEAFF. DNA for the CDR3: TGCAGTGCTAACCCCGGGACACGCGCTGAAGCTTTCTTT.

This clonotype was picked up many times. As DNA, the CDR3 is TGTGCCAGCAGGGACGGGGGGGACGAAAAACTGTTTTTT. It yields the protein CASRDGGDEKLFF. The chain is built from TRBV6-1 and TRBJ1-4; tentative D call: TRBD1 (5 bases). Germline V gene sequence: CDR1 MNHNS, CDR2 SASEGT. V gave up 6 bases and J gave up 8 bases, with 13 bases separating them. CDR3 length: 13 residues.

This clonotype was seen repeatedly, ten times or more. A junction end diverges from the germline sequence, so it may reflect a read error. The gene calls are TRBV7-2 and TRBJ2-5, with D tentatively TRBD1 or TRBD2 (5 bases each). The CDR3 length is 13 residues. CDR1 is SGHTA and CDR2 is FQGNSA in the germline V gene. The CDR3 DNA reads TGTGCCAGCAGCTTTGGGACCGAAGAGATCCAGTACTTC. Amino acid sequence: CASSFGTEEIQYF.

This clonotype was detected many times. This chain joins TRBV18 and TRBJ2-4; D unclear. The CDR3 loop spans 14 amino acids. CDR1 and CDR2 (germline): KGHSH, LQKENI. V lost 4 bases and J lost 8, with 15 bases in between. The CDR3 loop is CASSLLSIEDIQYF. CDR3 coding DNA: TGTGCCAGCTCACTTCTGTCTATTGAGGACATTCAGTACTTC.

The V gene is TRBV5-4, the J gene TRBJ2-2; D is undetermined. The CDR3 extends over 15 amino acids. Germline V gene lookup returns CDR1 SGHNT and CDR2 YYREEE (reference sequence). Trimming left V 3 bases short and J 1 base short, with 10 bases between. CDR3 DNA: TGTGCCAGCAGCTCCCCTACTCTGAACACCGGGGAGCTGTTTTTT. This translates into CASSSPTLNTGELFF. Drawing the rest from reference TRBV5-4 and TRBJ2-2, the complete variable domain is ETGVTQSPTHLIKTRGQQVTLRCSSQSGHNTVSWYQQALGQGPQFIFQYYREEENGRGNFPPRFSGLQFPNYSSELNVNALELDDSALYLCASSSPTLNTGELFFGEGSRLTVL.

In this sample, this clonotype turned up many times. The genes are TRBV27 and TRBJ1-2; D might be TRBD1 (5 bases). Per germline, CDR1 MNHEY and CDR2 SMNVEV (reference sequence). V shed 6 bases and J shed 4 bases, with 18 bases lying between them. The CDR3 sequence is 15 residues long. The CDR3 protein is CASSPAPQGGYGYTF. Here the CDR3 DNA reads TGTGCCAGCAGCCCCGCCCCCCAGGGAGGCTATGGCTACACCTTC.

This clonotype appeared many times. The chain joins TRBV20-1 to TRBJ2-5; D may be TRBD1 (5 bases). V was cut by 0 bases and J by 4 bases, with 12 bases left in between. The CDR3 has 14 amino acids. Germline CDR1 DFQATT, CDR2 SNEGSKA (reference sequence). The CDR3 is CSAREPPGRETQYF. The CDR3 DNA follows: TGCAGTGCTAGAGAGCCCCCAGGGCGAGAGACCCAGTACTTC.

This clonotype was seen many times. The CDR3 is CASSPGLAGIETQYF. CDR3 in DNA: TGTGCCAGCTCCCCGGGACTAGCGGGAATAGAGACCCAGTACTTC. The chain employs TRBV3-1 and TRBJ2-5; TRBD2 agrees at 13 bases. Germline CDR1 reads LGHDT; CDR2 reads YNNKEL (reference sequence). CDR3 length: 15 residues. The trim removed 8 bases at V and 4 bases at J, leaving 7 bases unmatched.

This clonotype occurred a few times. Written as DNA, the CDR3 is TGTGCCAGCAGCTCCAACGACTACCCAACTAATGAAAAACTGTTTTTT. Its protein is CASSSNDYPTNEKLFF. This sequence joins TRBV7-2 and TRBJ1-4; D is ambiguous. This CDR3 is built from 16 residues. The V and J ends lost 4 bases and 0 bases respectively, with 12 bases between them. Germline CDR1 SGHTA, CDR2 FQGNSA.

This clonotype has only a few counts. This chain uses TRBV24-1 with TRBJ2-2; no clear D. The CDR3 covers 15 residues. The germline gives CDR1 KGHDR, CDR2 SFDVKD. Trimming pared 7 bases from V and 2 bases from J, leaving 13 bases between. The CDR3 reads CATRSRNLNTGELFF. CDR3 DNA: TGTGCCACCAGGAGCAGGAACTTAAACACCGGGGAGCTGTTTTTT.

This clonotype appeared a few times. The CDR3 DNA reads as TGTGCCAGCTCACTCAGGGAGGGAACTGAAGCTTTCTTT. Protein: CASSLREGTEAFF. The V gene is TRBV18, the J gene TRBJ1-1; the D gene is possibly TRBD1 (5 bases). This CDR3 comprises 13 residues. V shed 4 bases and J shed 5 bases, with 11 bases lying between them. CDR1 and CDR2 from the germline V gene are KGHSH and LQKENI.

This clonotype was seen repeatedly, ten times or more. The chain joins TRBV6-2 or TRBV6-3 to TRBJ1-1, with D uncertain. Trimming left V 5 bases short and J 7 bases short, with 17 bases between. Looked up from germline, CDR1 is MNHEY and CDR2 is SVGEGT. The CDR3 extends over 14 amino acids. CDR3 loop: CASSESQPAYEAFF. Written as DNA, the CDR3 is TGTGCCAGCAGTGAATCCCAGCCAGCGTATGAAGCTTTCTTT.

Remarks on this clonotype: With a much larger clone just one base away, this may be a read error. The rearrangement links TRBV11-2 to TRBJ2-5; D is unresolved. CDR3 length: 15 amino acids. Germline V gene sequence: CDR1 SGHAT, CDR2 FQNNGV. The chain's CDR3 is CTSSLLRTATETQYF. In DNA form, the CDR3 reads TGTACCAGCAGCTTATTGCGGACGGCGACAGAGACCCAGTACTTC.

The chain combines TRBV7-2 with TRBJ2-5, with 9 bases lining up with TRBD2. The CDR3 totals 15 residues. Germline loops: CDR1 SGHTA, CDR2 FQGNSA. The ends lost 5 bases at V and 4 bases at J; junction bases unmatched: 8. The CDR3 loop reads CASSGSGSHGETQYF. The CDR3 DNA reads as TGTGCCAGCAGCGGTAGCGGGAGCCATGGAGAGACCCAGTACTTC.

This clonotype was detected only a few times. J is TRBJ2-7 and V is TRBV6-2 or TRBV6-3, with D perhaps matching TRBD2 (6 bases). With 2 bases removed from V and 4 bases from J, the gap between germline ends came to 18 bases. The germline gives CDR1 MNHEY, CDR2 SVGEGT. This CDR3 region has 16 residues. CDR3 sequence: CASSYAGPRVGYEQYF. The CDR3 region has the DNA TGTGCCAGCAGTTACGCGGGACCCCGAGTCGGATACGAGCAGTACTTC.

This clonotype was seen ten or more times. The chain recombines TRBV13 with TRBJ2-5; 7 bases agree with TRBD2. With V trimmed by 2 bases and J by 3 bases, 15 bases remained unmatched. The germline gives CDR1 PRHDT, CDR2 FYEKMQ (reference sequence). The CDR3 consists of 18 residues. The CDR3 nucleotides are TGTGCCAGCAGCTTATTGGGGGAGGTCCCAGCGGGGAAAGAGACCCAGTACTTC. Translating gives CASSLLGEVPAGKETQYF.